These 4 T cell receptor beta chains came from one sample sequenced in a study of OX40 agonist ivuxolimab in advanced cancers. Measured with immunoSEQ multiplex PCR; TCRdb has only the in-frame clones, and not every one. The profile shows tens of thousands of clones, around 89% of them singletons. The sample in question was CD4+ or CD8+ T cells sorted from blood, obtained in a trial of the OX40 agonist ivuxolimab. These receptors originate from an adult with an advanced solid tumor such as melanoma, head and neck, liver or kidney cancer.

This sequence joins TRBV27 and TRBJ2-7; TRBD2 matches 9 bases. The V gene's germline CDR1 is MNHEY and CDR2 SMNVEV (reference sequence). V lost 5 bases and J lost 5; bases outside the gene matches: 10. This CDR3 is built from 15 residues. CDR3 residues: CASSGLAGEKDEQYF. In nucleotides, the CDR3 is TGTGCCAGCAGTGGATTAGCGGGAGAAAAGGACGAGCAGTACTTC.

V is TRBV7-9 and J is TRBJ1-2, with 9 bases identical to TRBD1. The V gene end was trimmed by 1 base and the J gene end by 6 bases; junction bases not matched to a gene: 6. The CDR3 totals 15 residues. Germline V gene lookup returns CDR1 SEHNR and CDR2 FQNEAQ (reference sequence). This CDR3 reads CASSLGWDREDGYTF. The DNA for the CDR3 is TGTGCCAGCAGCTTAGGGTGGGACAGGGAAGATGGCTACACCTTC.

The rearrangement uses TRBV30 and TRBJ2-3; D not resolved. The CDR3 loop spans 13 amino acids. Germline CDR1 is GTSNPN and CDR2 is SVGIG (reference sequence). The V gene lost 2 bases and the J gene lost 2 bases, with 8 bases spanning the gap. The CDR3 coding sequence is TGTGCCTGGAGTTTAAGAACCACAGATACGCAGTATTTT. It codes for CAWSLRTTDTQYF.

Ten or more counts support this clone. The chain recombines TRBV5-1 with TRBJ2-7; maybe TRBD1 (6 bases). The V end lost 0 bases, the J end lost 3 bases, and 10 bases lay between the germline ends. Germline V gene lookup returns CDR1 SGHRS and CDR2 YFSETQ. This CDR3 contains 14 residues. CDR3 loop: CASSLGQESYEQYF. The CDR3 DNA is TGCGCCAGCAGCTTGGGACAGGAGAGCTACGAGCAGTACTTC.